The entry that follows covers one TCR beta chain sequence. In its sample, this clonotype was seen a few times. Its specific antigen is unknown. There are no base qualities to consult, and no much larger clone falls within one base. The cysteine opens and the phenylalanine closes a CDR3 of 13 amino acids. The entry retains the CDR3 DNA only, 39 bases that are in frame from base 1. CDR1 is given as SGHTS and CDR2 as YDEGEE, both from the germline V gene. V is pared back by 4 bases and J by 4 bases, with 11 bases lying between the germline termini. The TCR beta CDR3 regions were amplified from RNA transcripts. A first-round RT-PCR of the TCR CDR3 used the HTBI primer set with the Qiagen OneStep RT-PCR kit. Libraries were constructed in a second round of multiplex PCR, after which size selection and purification were performed. Paired-end sequencing of the libraries was performed with 100 bp reads on an Illumina HiSeq2000. The authors' analysis ran thus. SOAPnuke was used to process the raw data, removing reads that contained adapters or uncalled bases, had a mean Phred below 15, or lacked an exact match to the constant primer or identifier. High-quality paired reads were merged with COPE v1.2.5, and unique nucleotide sequences were defined as clonotypes. MiTCR v1.1 was used to align clonotypes to the IMGT TRBV, TRBD and TRBJ reference segments. Analysis was restricted to V-J combinations with a frequency above 0.0001, which covered roughly 99% of repertoires. The TCS score was defined as F50 (clonal expansion) divided by E x V (chaos), with BLOSUM62-based TCRdist calculated between CDR3 peptides within each V-J. Welch's t-statistics and random forest reduced several hundred V-J features to 13, which were used in a naive Bayes classifier (R e1071). TCRdb took the public reads, trimmed them with fastp at Q25, ran MiXCR for clone calling and kept in-frame beta chains. A single entry per CDR3 protein holds the most common genes and DNA from its merged rows. The V and J calls here are based on TCRdb, not the publication. Counted in this sample were about 640,000 distinct CDR3 sequences; roughly 20% of them appeared once. Roughly a third of the sample is in the top ten clones.

In the ophthalmopathy patients, disease was moderately to severely active, with a Clinical Activity Score of 3 or more, a NOSPECS grade of 4 or more, and a duration of less than 3 months. Exclusion was applied to patients with uncontrolled infections, other autoimmune diseases, pregnancy or lactation. Clinical symptoms, serum thyroxine and TRAb, thyroid ultrasound, and orbital computed tomography formed the basis for the diagnoses. Ficoll-Paque density gradient centrifugation was used to isolate PBMCs from 8 to 10 ml of fresh peripheral blood. Total RNA was extracted with Trizol reagent, and quality was checked on an Agilent 2100 Bioanalyzer. This record comes from a study of T cells in Graves' hyperthyroidism and ophthalmopathy (dated by TCRdb to between 2018 and 2021). The study in broad terms: Peripheral blood was sampled at the time of initial diagnosis, prior to any treatment. TCR V-J signatures able to tell the groups apart were searched for in a discovery cohort of about a hundred patients, of whom around 43 had Graves' ophthalmopathy and 55 to 60 had stable Graves' hyperthyroidism. Prospective prediction of ophthalmopathy was tested in an independent validation cohort consisting of fewer than 20 hyperthyroidism patients and more than 15 patients who later progressed to ophthalmopathy. For training and testing, the roughly 100 patients in the discovery cohort were randomly divided in a 7:3 ratio. In addition, the study compared T-cell repertoires in thyroid tissue and in blood from about 6 Graves' hyperthyroidism patients. Once sampling was done, hyperthyroidism patients were given methimazole at a starting dose of 30 mg daily, whereas ophthalmopathy patients were given high-dose intravenous methylprednisolone. The paper reports TCR Vbeta CDR3 sequencing of fewer than 150 peripheral blood samples: 43 ophthalmopathy, fewer than 85 hyperthyroidism and around 17 progressor patients.

General conclusions and limits of the study: During validation, the model predicted progression to ophthalmopathy a median of approximately six months ahead of onset, with 70.59% sensitivity and about 72% specificity. No statistical method was used to fix the sample size in advance, and group allocation was not hidden from the investigators. A 13 V-J signature model separated ophthalmopathy from stable hyperthyroidism, with over 85% sensitivity and roughly 81% specificity in cross-validation and 80%/75% in testing. Most expanded thyroid clonotypes (frequency above 0.001) were also detected in blood, suggesting blood repertoires may reflect thyroid immune responses.

Sequenced material: blood. The rearranged segments are TRBV5-8 and TRBJ1-1; the D gene is unclear. The sequence was collected from a man younger than 40 with Graves' ophthalmopathy. The base sequence is TGTGCCAGCAGCCGAGACTCAAGCACTGAAGCTTTCTTT. Its protein reads: CASSRDSSTEAFF.